Only one count was recorded for the clone carrying this TCR beta chain. A much larger clonotype is one base distant, so this may be a read error. Germline loops: CDR1 SQVTM, CDR2 ANQGSEA. CDR3 length: 13 residues. The data belong to a study of regulatory T cells in long-lasting Graves disease. The time point here: newly diagnosed GD, antithyroid drugs for less than 3 months. Researchers made the TCR library from RNA that was extracted from PBMCs. Arm-PCR with iRepertoire HTBI primers amplified the CDR3 regions for these TCR beta libraries. MiXCR, applied by TCRdb to the multiplex PCR reads, yields one record per CDR3 protein. The sample carries 400,000 to 500,000 distinct CDR3 sequences, around 14% recorded once. These records were also assigned to another study, of T cells in Graves' hyperthyroidism and ophthalmopathy. That investigation notes: A model using 13 V-J features told ophthalmopathy apart from stable hyperthyroidism.

V gene TRBV29-1 combines with J gene TRBJ1-1; D may be TRBD1 (5 bases). Source: peripheral blood mononuclear cells (PBMCs), taken at new diagnosis, from a patient treated with antithyroid drugs. This sequence originates from a woman aged 30 to 39 with Graves disease. The CDR3 DNA reads as TGCAGGGTGATGGCAGGGATGAACACTGAAGCTTTCTTT. Its translation: CRVMAGMNTEAFF.